The next 15 T cell receptor beta chains were all read from a single sample in a study of tumor-infiltrating lymphocytes in primary liver carcinoma. TCR beta cDNA was reverse-transcribed from 500 ng of total RNA. The reaction used a constant-region primer and ProtoScript II reverse transcriptase. Libraries covering TCR beta were generated through three nested multiplex PCR rounds (using a slightly modified ARM-PCR). Running around 9 cycles apiece, the first two PCR rounds relied on TRBV1-TRBV30 forward primers together with a C-beta reverse primer. TCRdb redid the calling of the multiplex PCR reads with MiXCR, one entry per CDR3 protein. The repertoire has about 350,000 distinct CDR3 sequences, 65% of them found once; the top ten carry about 6.5%. Researchers drew blood RNA from unsorted whole blood and extracted germline DNA as well. Source material: peripheral blood. Receptor source: a man in his forties or fifties with primary liver carcinoma and hepatitis B virus infection.

In the case of this clonotype: A read error is likely, as this CDR3 ends without the conserved phenylalanine or tryptophan. The genes are TRBV6-6 and TRBJ2-2, with 9 bases fitting TRBD1. This CDR3 is built from 15 residues. V shed 4 bases, J shed 8 bases, and the junction held 8 bases outside the gene matches. The germline V gene has CDR1 MNHNY and CDR2 SVGAGI (reference sequence). For the CDR3, the DNA is TGTGCCAGCAGTTCGCGGGACAGGGAGTCAGGGGAGCTGTTTCTT. Translation: CASSSRDRESGELFL.

The chain recombines TRBV6-2 or TRBV6-3 with TRBJ2-7; D is undetermined. V was pared by 6 bases and J by 0 bases, with 9 bases between. CDR1 is MNHEY, CDR2 SVGEGT, per germline. The CDR3 covers 13 residues. The CDR3 coding sequence is TGTGCCAGCAGAACGAGAGCCTCCTACGAGCAGTACTTC. As protein: CASRTRASYEQYF.

Only a few counts were recorded for this clonotype. Just one base apart from a much larger clone, this may be a read error. This chain links TRBV4-3 with TRBJ2-7; D is unresolved. CDR1 is LGHNA and CDR2 is YSLEER in the germline V gene. The germline V and J ends were trimmed by 1 base and 9 bases, with 19 bases remaining between them. This CDR3 has 15 residues. CDR3 coding DNA: TGCGCCAGCAGCCAAGTTGCGGCAGAGGCAAACGGGCAGTACTTC. Translating it yields CASSQVAAEANGQYF.

The chain couples TRBV10-2 to TRBJ1-2; 7 positions match TRBD1. V lost 2 bases and J lost 3; bases outside the gene matches: 3. This CDR3 is 14 amino acids long. Germline CDR1 WSHSY, CDR2 SAAADI. The CDR3 spells CASSEDRVDYGYTF. The DNA of the CDR3 is TGCGCCAGCAGTGAGGACAGGGTCGACTATGGCTACACCTTC.

Comment on this clonotype: The germline gene is not matched at one end of the junction; a read error may be the cause. J is TRBJ2-7 and V is TRBV11-2, with D perhaps being TRBD1 or TRBD2 (5 bases each). CDR1 is SGHAT and CDR2 is FQNNGV in the germline V gene. The CDR3 contains 16 residues. The CDR3 loop reads CASSLEGVSSPYEQYF. The CDR3 nucleotides are TGTGCCAGCAGCTTAGAGGGGGTAAGCAGTCCCTATGAGCAGTACTTC.

In regard to this clonotype: Given a much more abundant clone one base away, this may be a read error. This sequence joins TRBV6-6 and TRBJ2-3; TRBD2 agrees at 7 bases. Per germline, CDR1 MNHNY and CDR2 SVGAGI (reference sequence). The CDR3 length is 12 residues. The CDR3 is CASSRLADAQYF. The CDR3 DNA follows: TGTGCCAGCAGTCGACTAGCAGATGCGCAGTATTTT.

The chain is built from TRBV5-1 and TRBJ1-2; D remains ambiguous. The ends were cut back, 4 bases at V and 2 bases at J, with 12 bases in the middle. Germline values: CDR1 SGHRS, CDR2 YFSETQ. The CDR3 sequence is 14 residues long. CDR3 sequence (DNA): TGCGCCAGCAGCGACACACGGGTGAACTATGGCTACACCTTC. Translated, it gives CASSDTRVNYGYTF. Looking up the rest from reference TRBV5-1 and TRBJ1-2 gives the full variable domain: KAGVTQTPRYLIKTRGQQVTLSCSPISGHRSVSWYQQTPGQGLQFLFEYFSETQRNKGNFPGRFSGRQFSNSRSEMNVSTLELGDSALYLCASSDTRVNYGYTFGSGTRLTVV.

Notes on this clonotype: No conserved phenylalanine or tryptophan is present at the end of the CDR3, so a read error is the likely explanation. The chain recombines TRBV7-9 with TRBJ2-5; unclear D gene. The V gene's germline CDR1 is SEHNR and CDR2 FQNEAQ (reference sequence). The ends were cut back, 5 bases at V and 3 bases at J, with 10 bases in the middle. The CDR3 extends over 13 amino acids. The CDR3 spells CASSHNSEETQYI. The CDR3 coding sequence is TGTGCCAGCAGCCACAACAGCGAAGAGACCCAGTACATC.

In this sample, this clonotype turned up once. The junction and the germline gene differ at one end; a read error may be behind it. The chain carries TRBV6-5 and TRBJ2-6, with D tentatively TRBD1 (6 bases). The CDR3 has 15 amino acids. CDR1 and CDR2 (germline): MNHEY, SVGAGI. For the CDR3, the DNA is TGTGCCAGCAGTTACTCCGGCTCAGGGGCCAACATCCTGACTTTC. Translated: CASSYSGSGANILTF.

A word on this clonotype: The junction departs from germline at one end; a sequencing error may be responsible. The chain has TRBV5-4 and TRBJ1-1, with D perhaps TRBD1 (6 bases). CDR1 and CDR2 from the germline V gene are SGHNT and YYREEE (reference sequence). The CDR3 is 15 amino acids. CDR3 bases: TGTACCAGCAGCCCACTAACAGGGTTGAACACTGAAGCTTTCTTT. Its protein is CTSSPLTGLNTEAFF.

The chain is built from TRBV6-6 and TRBJ2-1; D call uncertain. Germline V gene sequence: CDR1 MNHNY, CDR2 SVGAGI (reference sequence). The CDR3 length is 14 residues. V gave up 6 bases and J gave up 1 base, with 10 bases separating them. The CDR3 here is CASRAGYSYNEQFF. The DNA for the CDR3 is TGTGCCAGCAGGGCAGGATATTCCTACAATGAGCAGTTCTTC.

In regard to this clonotype: A read error may explain this, as a much larger clone is one base away. The V call is TRBV6-5, the J call TRBJ2-7; D remains unclear. Germline lookup yields CDR1 MNHEY and CDR2 SVGAGI. The CDR3 is 14 amino acids. DNA of the CDR3: TGTGACAGCAGTTCTGGCCAGGCAACCTACGAGCAGTACTTC. Residues: CDSSSGQATYEQYF.

The table lists this clonotype with many counts. The rearrangement uses TRBV6-6 and TRBJ2-3; 9 bases map to TRBD1. Germline V gives CDR1 MNHNY, CDR2 SVGAGI (reference sequence). Unmatched junction bases numbered 1, after V lost 6 bases and J lost 6 bases. The CDR3 is made up of 12 amino acids. CDR3 loop: CASSDRGDTQYF. The CDR3 DNA reads TGTGCCAGCAGCGACAGGGGGGATACGCAGTATTTT.

With respect to this clonotype: The junction does not match germline at one end; this may be a read error. This chain joins TRBV11-2 and TRBJ2-2, with D hard to call. The CDR3 has 18 amino acids. Germline V gene data show CDR1 as SGHAT and CDR2 as FQNNGV. This chain's CDR3 is CASSFRFVTGQKAGELFF. The CDR3 DNA follows: TGTGCAAGCAGCTTTAGATTTGTAACCGGGCAGAAGGCCGGGGAGCTGTTTTTT. Using reference TRBV11-2 and TRBJ2-2 for the parts outside the CDR3, the full variable domain is EAGVAQSPRYKIIEKRQSVAFWCNPISGHATLYWYQQILGQGPKLLIQFQNNGVVDDSQLPKDRFSAERLKGVDSTLKIQPAKLEDSAVYLCASSFRFVTGQKAGELFFGEGSRLTVL.

This clonotype has only one observation. Being one base from a much bigger clone, this may be a read error. The chain combines TRBV4-2 with TRBJ2-2, with TRBD1 matching 8 bases. Germline V gene data show CDR1 as LGHNA and CDR2 as YNFKEQ. The CDR3 has 16 amino acids. The DNA for the CDR3 is TGTACCAGCAGCCAAGAAGGGACAGGGAACACCGGGGAGCTGTTTTTT. Protein product: CTSSQEGTGNTGELFF.